One T cell receptor (beta chain) is described in this entry. Its antigen is currently unknown. Method: immunoSEQ multiplex PCR; TCRdb's copy keeps in-frame clones and lacks some. The sample has about 2.1 million clones, just over 90% seen once. V shed 5 bases, J shed 3 bases, and the junction held 4 bases outside the gene matches. The CDR3 is 14 amino acids. CDR1 is MNHEY and CDR2 is SVGAGI in the germline V gene. CD45RO-negative, CCR7-positively selected cells formed the naive CD8 fraction, excluding terminally differentiated effector memory CD45RA+ cells. All participating donors were Caucasian adults from Nashville, Tennessee. This sample was taken from a study of shared clonotypes between healthy human individuals. Study-wide context: Three men and a couple of women, aged 18 to 49, were donors. Three plates each covered CD4 naive and memory; CD8 naive two, CD8 memory one. General study results and limits: Sorted-subset sequencing was shown by rarefaction to be incomplete despite large depth.

Sequenced: naive CD8+ T cells from PBMCs. The chain has TRBV6-5 and TRBJ2-7; 10 bases match TRBD1. This TCR derives from a man younger than 30 in good health. Some clones in this sample may be carry-over from other donors' samples. The CDR3 nucleotides are TGTGCCAGCAGTCACCGGGACAGGGGCTACGAGCAGTACTTC. Translation: CASSHRDRGYEQYF.